The rows below give T cell receptor beta chains drawn from one sample of a study of cytomegalovirus exposure and HLA in healthy donors. TCRdb's table, derived via immunoSEQ multiplex PCR, lists solely in-frame clones and lacks some. The repertoire holds about 150,000 clones, roughly three quarters seen once, with approximately 2% in the top ten. The sample taken for sequencing was PBMCs. All receptors derive from a man aged 30 to 45 in good health and CMV-seronegative. The CDR3 runs from the conserved cysteine through the conserved F or W. The D gene is left open where the match is weak. Some rows have no size entry. The others give once, few or many, or a class for an expanded clone.

d_gene: TRBD1; v_gene: TRBV27; abundance: .; j_gene: TRBJ2-7; CDR3aa: CASSFRGTGGYEQYF; CDR3nt: TGTGCCAGCAGTTTCCGGGGGACAGGGGGCTACGAGCAGTACTTC
d_gene: TRBD1; v_gene: TRBV27; abundance: .; j_gene: TRBJ2-5; CDR3aa: CASSLDRGDGETQYF; CDR3nt: TGTGCCAGCAGTTTAGACAGGGGGGACGGGGAGACCCAGTACTTC
d_gene: TRBD1; v_gene: TRBV23-1; abundance: few; j_gene: TRBJ1-3; CDR3aa: CASSQTPTGSSGNTIYF; CDR3nt: TGCGCCAGCAGTCAAACTCCGACAGGGAGCTCTGGAAACACCATATATTTT
d_gene: TRBD1; v_gene: TRBV19; abundance: few; j_gene: TRBJ2-4; CDR3aa: CASTLGGQVSNIQYF; CDR3nt: TGTGCCAGTACCCTCGGCGGACAGGTGTCGAACATTCAGTACTTC
d_gene: TRBD2; v_gene: TRBV30; abundance: .; j_gene: TRBJ2-1; CDR3aa: CAWRGLDYNEQFF; CDR3nt: TGTGCCTGGCGCGGACTAGACTACAATGAGCAGTTCTTC
d_gene: TRBD2; v_gene: TRBV6-1; abundance: .; j_gene: TRBJ2-7; CDR3aa: CASSGVAGAYEQYF; CDR3nt: TGTGCCAGCAGTGGGGTAGCGGGAGCCTACGAGCAGTACTTC
d_gene: .; v_gene: TRBV11-3; abundance: .; j_gene: TRBJ2-1; CDR3aa: CASSNSYNEQFF; CDR3nt: TGTGCCAGCAGCAACAGTTACAATGAGCAGTTCTTC
d_gene: TRBD1; v_gene: TRBV7-8; abundance: .; j_gene: TRBJ1-5; CDR3aa: CASNRGSNQPQHF; CDR3nt: TGTGCCAGTAACAGGGGGAGCAATCAGCCCCAGCATTTT
d_gene: .; v_gene: TRBV6-4; abundance: once; j_gene: TRBJ2-3; CDR3aa: CASSDSVRTDTQYF; CDR3nt: TGTGCCAGCAGTGACTCGGTGAGGACAGATACGCAGTATTTT
d_gene: .; v_gene: TRBV11-3; abundance: .; j_gene: TRBJ2-7; CDR3aa: CASSLGQQGYEQYF; CDR3nt: TGTGCCAGCAGCTTAGGGCAACAGGGTTACGAGCAGTACTTC
d_gene: TRBD1; v_gene: TRBV30; abundance: .; j_gene: TRBJ2-2; CDR3aa: CAWDRDRVRTGELFF; CDR3nt: TGTGCCTGGGACCGGGACAGGGTGAGGACCGGGGAGCTGTTTTTT
d_gene: TRBD1; v_gene: TRBV6-5; abundance: few; j_gene: TRBJ2-5; CDR3aa: CASKGGSMETQYF; CDR3nt: TGTGCCAGCAAAGGGGGCAGTATGGAGACCCAGTACTTC
d_gene: TRBD2; v_gene: TRBV7-8; abundance: .; j_gene: TRBJ2-3; CDR3aa: CASSLAGLAASTDTQYF; CDR3nt: TGTGCCAGCAGCTTAGCGGGACTAGCGGCTAGCACAGATACGCAGTATTTT
d_gene: .; v_gene: TRBV6-6; abundance: .; j_gene: TRBJ2-7; CDR3aa: CASTPNLRPYEQYF; CDR3nt: TGTGCCAGCACCCCCAACTTGAGGCCCTACGAGCAGTACTTC
d_gene: .; v_gene: TRBV4-1; abundance: .; j_gene: TRBJ2-3; CDR3aa: CASSQADQGTQYF; CDR3nt: TGCGCCAGCAGCCAGGCGGACCAGGGTACGCAGTATTTT
d_gene: TRBD2; v_gene: TRBV7-2; abundance: few; j_gene: TRBJ2-5; CDR3aa: CASSPGLAGIQETQYF; CDR3nt: TGTGCCAGCAGCCCAGGTCTAGCGGGAATACAAGAGACCCAGTACTTC
d_gene: TRBD1; v_gene: TRBV5-4; abundance: .; j_gene: TRBJ2-5; CDR3aa: CASSRGQAQETQYF; CDR3nt: TGTGCCAGCAGCCGAGGACAGGCTCAAGAGACCCAGTACTTC
d_gene: TRBD2; v_gene: TRBV4-1; abundance: .; j_gene: TRBJ2-7; CDR3aa: CASSQGSGTSGRIYEQYF; CDR3nt: TGCGCCAGCAGCCAGGGGTCTGGGACTAGCGGGAGGATTTACGAGCAGTACTTC
d_gene: .; v_gene: TRBV6-6; abundance: .; j_gene: TRBJ1-1; CDR3aa: CASSYRGINANTEAFF; CDR3nt: TGTGCCAGCAGTTACAGAGGGATTAATGCAAACACTGAAGCTTTCTTT
d_gene: TRBD1; v_gene: TRBV18; abundance: .; j_gene: TRBJ2-1; CDR3aa: CASSRYGTGPGDEQFF; CDR3nt: TGTGCCAGCTCTCGTTATGGGACAGGGCCTGGGGATGAGCAGTTCTTC
d_gene: TRBD2; v_gene: TRBV30; abundance: .; j_gene: TRBJ2-3; CDR3aa: CAWSVNSGGTDTQYF; CDR3nt: TGTGCCTGGAGTGTAAACAGCGGGGGCACAGATACGCAGTATTTT
d_gene: .; v_gene: TRBV19; abundance: .; j_gene: TRBJ1-5; CDR3aa: CASSMGRAAGRPQHF; CDR3nt: TGTGCCAGTAGTATGGGCCGAGCGGCGGGACGGCCCCAGCATTTT
d_gene: .; v_gene: TRBV15; abundance: .; j_gene: TRBJ2-7; CDR3aa: CATSRDWLAAPGEQYF; CDR3nt: TGTGCCACCAGCAGAGATTGGTTGGCCGCACCGGGCGAGCAGTACTTC
d_gene: TRBD2; v_gene: TRBV5-1; abundance: .; j_gene: TRBJ2-2; CDR3aa: CASSEASGDTGELFF; CDR3nt: TGCGCCAGCAGCGAGGCTAGCGGGGACACCGGGGAGCTGTTTTTT
d_gene: TRBD2; v_gene: TRBV11-2; abundance: .; j_gene: TRBJ2-7; CDR3aa: CASILGGREYF; CDR3nt: TGTGCCAGCATCCTAGGCGGGAGGGAGTACTTC
d_gene: TRBD2; v_gene: TRBV4-2; abundance: .; j_gene: TRBJ2-1; CDR3aa: CASSQEPTSGSRGLYNEQFF; CDR3nt: TGTGCCAGCAGCCAAGAGCCAACTAGCGGAAGTAGGGGACTCTACAATGAGCAGTTCTTC
d_gene: TRBD2; v_gene: TRBV27; abundance: .; j_gene: TRBJ2-1; CDR3aa: CASSRGTSGSNEQFF; CDR3nt: TGTGCCAGCAGCAGAGGGACTAGCGGGAGTAATGAGCAGTTCTTC
d_gene: TRBD2; v_gene: TRBV9; abundance: .; j_gene: TRBJ2-2; CDR3aa: CASSRLAGYNTGELFF; CDR3nt: TGTGCCAGCAGCAGACTAGCGGGATATAACACCGGGGAGCTGTTTTTT
d_gene: .; v_gene: TRBV11-2; abundance: .; j_gene: TRBJ1-2; CDR3aa: CASSLDRSVSTF; CDR3nt: TGTGCCAGCAGCTTAGACCGGAGTGTATCTACCTTC
d_gene: .; v_gene: TRBV5-1; abundance: .; j_gene: TRBJ2-5; CDR3aa: CASSAAPGEETQYF; CDR3nt: TGCGCCAGCAGCGCGGCCCCGGGGGAAGAGACCCAGTACTTC
d_gene: TRBD2; v_gene: TRBV6-5; abundance: .; j_gene: TRBJ2-7; CDR3aa: CASSYSGTSGYYEQYF; CDR3nt: TGTGCCAGCAGTTACTCGGGGACTAGCGGATACTACGAGCAGTACTTC
d_gene: .; v_gene: TRBV7-2; abundance: .; j_gene: TRBJ1-1; CDR3aa: CASSATLLLDTEAFF; CDR3nt: TGTGCCAGCAGCGCTACTCTCCTCTTGGACACTGAAGCTTTCTTT
d_gene: .; v_gene: TRBV11-2; abundance: .; j_gene: TRBJ2-7; CDR3aa: CASSPAGGAFYEQYF; CDR3nt: TGTGCCAGCAGCCCGGCCGGAGGGGCCTTCTACGAGCAGTACTTC
d_gene: TRBD1; v_gene: TRBV5-1; abundance: .; j_gene: TRBJ2-6; CDR3aa: CASSRSGTGFSGANVLTF; CDR3nt: TGCGCCAGCAGCCGATCCGGGACAGGGTTCTCTGGGGCCAACGTCCTGACTTTC
d_gene: TRBD1; v_gene: TRBV5-1; abundance: few; j_gene: TRBJ2-5; CDR3aa: CASSRTGVSQETQYF; CDR3nt: TGCGCCAGCAGCAGGACAGGGGTGTCCCAAGAGACCCAGTACTTC
d_gene: TRBD1; v_gene: TRBV10-2; abundance: few; j_gene: TRBJ2-3; CDR3aa: CASSEQGASTDTQYF; CDR3nt: TGCGCCAGCAGCGAGCAGGGGGCGAGCACAGATACGCAGTATTTT
d_gene: TRBD2; v_gene: TRBV30; abundance: once; j_gene: TRBJ2-1; CDR3aa: CAWSVGLAGVNEQFF; CDR3nt: TGTGCCTGGAGTGTAGGACTAGCGGGAGTTAATGAGCAGTTCTTC
d_gene: .; v_gene: TRBV6-1; abundance: .; j_gene: TRBJ1-1; CDR3aa: CASRVTSNTEAFF; CDR3nt: TGTGCCAGCAGGGTTACATCGAACACTGAAGCTTTCTTT
d_gene: TRBD1; v_gene: TRBV11-2; abundance: .; j_gene: TRBJ2-1; CDR3aa: CASSAFRDRGIWDEQFF; CDR3nt: TGTGCCAGCAGCGCGTTCCGGGACAGGGGGATTTGGGATGAGCAGTTCTTC
d_gene: .; v_gene: TRBV5-6; abundance: few; j_gene: TRBJ1-4; CDR3aa: CASSLGRDEKLFF; CDR3nt: TGTGCCAGCAGCTTGGGGAGGGATGAAAAACTGTTTTTT
d_gene: TRBD1; v_gene: TRBV6-5; abundance: .; j_gene: TRBJ2-3; CDR3aa: CASSLQGADTQYF; CDR3nt: TGTGCCAGCAGTCTACAGGGGGCAGATACGCAGTATTTT
d_gene: .; v_gene: TRBV6-5; abundance: .; j_gene: TRBJ1-5; CDR3aa: CASIEWEGTNQPQHF; CDR3nt: TGTGCCAGCATAGAATGGGAGGGGACCAATCAGCCCCAGCATTTT
d_gene: TRBD2; v_gene: TRBV4-1; abundance: .; j_gene: TRBJ2-1; CDR3aa: CASSHRVLAGGPNEQFF; CDR3nt: TGCGCCAGCAGCCACCGAGTACTAGCGGGAGGTCCCAATGAGCAGTTCTTC
d_gene: TRBD1; v_gene: TRBV6-5; abundance: .; j_gene: TRBJ1-1; CDR3aa: CASSSQGQGLNTEAFF; CDR3nt: TGTGCCAGCAGTTCCCAGGGACAGGGATTGAACACTGAAGCTTTCTTT
d_gene: TRBD1; v_gene: TRBV9; abundance: .; j_gene: TRBJ1-3; CDR3aa: CASSPQTGVGWILPGNTIYF; CDR3nt: TGTGCCAGCAGCCCTCAGACAGGGGTAGGCTGGATATTGCCTGGAAACACCATATATTTT
d_gene: TRBD1; v_gene: TRBV6-5; abundance: many; j_gene: TRBJ2-7; CDR3aa: CASSRDRGLNEQYF; CDR3nt: TGTGCCAGCAGCAGGGACAGGGGGCTGAACGAGCAGTACTTC
d_gene: .; v_gene: TRBV27; abundance: .; j_gene: TRBJ2-1; CDR3aa: CASSPRDNEQFF; CDR3nt: TGTGCCAGCAGTCCCCGCGACAATGAGCAGTTCTTC
d_gene: TRBD1; v_gene: TRBV29-1; abundance: .; j_gene: TRBJ1-2; CDR3aa: CSDLGGQGYGYTF; CDR3nt: TGCAGCGATCTTGGGGGACAGGGTTATGGCTACACCTTC
d_gene: TRBD1; v_gene: TRBV27; abundance: .; j_gene: TRBJ2-7; CDR3aa: CASSDRGGYEQYF; CDR3nt: TGTGCCAGCAGCGACAGGGGGGGGTACGAGCAGTACTTC
d_gene: TRBD1; v_gene: TRBV13; abundance: .; j_gene: TRBJ2-7; CDR3aa: CASSSGQSFYEQYF; CDR3nt: TGTGCCAGCAGCTCGGGACAGAGCTTCTACGAGCAGTACTTC
d_gene: .; v_gene: TRBV5-1; abundance: .; j_gene: TRBJ1-1; CDR3aa: CASSLIRGTEAFF; CDR3nt: TGCGCCAGCAGCTTGATACGGGGCACTGAAGCTTTCTTT
d_gene: TRBD2; v_gene: TRBV6-5; abundance: .; j_gene: TRBJ2-1; CDR3aa: CASSFREARYNEQFF; CDR3nt: TGTGCCAGCAGTTTCCGGGAGGCCCGTTACAATGAGCAGTTCTTC
d_gene: TRBD2; v_gene: TRBV11-1; abundance: .; j_gene: TRBJ2-2; CDR3aa: CASSTRTSGMNTGELFF; CDR3nt: TGTGCCAGCAGCACTCGGACTAGCGGGATGAACACCGGGGAGCTGTTTTTT
d_gene: TRBD1; v_gene: TRBV5-1; abundance: .; j_gene: TRBJ1-1; CDR3aa: CASSVAGGRTEAFF; CDR3nt: TGCGCCAGCAGCGTAGCAGGGGGCCGGACTGAAGCTTTCTTT
d_gene: TRBD2; v_gene: TRBV6-5; abundance: .; j_gene: TRBJ2-7; CDR3aa: CASSPTSGPYEQYF; CDR3nt: TGTGCCAGCAGTCCGACTAGCGGTCCCTACGAGCAGTACTTC
d_gene: TRBD1; v_gene: TRBV6-9; abundance: .; j_gene: TRBJ2-3; CDR3aa: CARLRDRASTDTQYF; CDR3nt: TGTGCCAGGTTGAGGGACAGGGCTAGCACAGATACGCAGTATTTT
d_gene: TRBD1; v_gene: TRBV18; abundance: .; j_gene: TRBJ1-4; CDR3aa: CASSPNRGNEKLFF; CDR3nt: TGTGCCAGCTCGCCAAACAGGGGAAATGAAAAACTGTTTTTT